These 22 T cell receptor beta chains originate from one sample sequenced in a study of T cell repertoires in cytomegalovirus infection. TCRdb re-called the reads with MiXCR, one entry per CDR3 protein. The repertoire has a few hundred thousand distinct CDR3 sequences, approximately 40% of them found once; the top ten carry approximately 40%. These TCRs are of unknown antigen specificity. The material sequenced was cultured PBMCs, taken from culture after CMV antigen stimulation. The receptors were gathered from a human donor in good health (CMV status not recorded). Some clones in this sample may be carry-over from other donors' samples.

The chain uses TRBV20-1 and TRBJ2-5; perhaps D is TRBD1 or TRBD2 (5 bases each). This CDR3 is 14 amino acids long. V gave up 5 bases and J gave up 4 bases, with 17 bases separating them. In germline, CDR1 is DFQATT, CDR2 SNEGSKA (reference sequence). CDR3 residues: CSAAPGGSSETQYF. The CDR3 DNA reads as TGCAGTGCTGCCCCTGGGGGATCCTCAGAGACCCAGTACTTC.

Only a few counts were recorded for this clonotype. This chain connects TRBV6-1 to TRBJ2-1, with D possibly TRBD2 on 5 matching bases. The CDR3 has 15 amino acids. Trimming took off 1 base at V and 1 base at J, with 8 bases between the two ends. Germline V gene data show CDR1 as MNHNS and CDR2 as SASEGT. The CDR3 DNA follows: TGTGCCAGCAGTGAAGGGACTGGTTCCTACAATGAGCAGTTCTTC. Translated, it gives CASSEGTGSYNEQFF.

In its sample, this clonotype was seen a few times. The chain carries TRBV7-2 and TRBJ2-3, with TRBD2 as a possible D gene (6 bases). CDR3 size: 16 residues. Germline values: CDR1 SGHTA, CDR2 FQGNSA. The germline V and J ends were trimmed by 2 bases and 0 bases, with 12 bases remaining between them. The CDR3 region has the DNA TGTGCCAGCAGCTTAAGGGTGGGGGGTAGCACAGATACGCAGTATTTT. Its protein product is CASSLRVGGSTDTQYF. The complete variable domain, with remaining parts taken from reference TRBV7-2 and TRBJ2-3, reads GAGVSQSPSNKVTEKGKDVELRCDPISGHTALYWYRQSLGQGLEFLIYFQGNSAPDKSGLPSDRFSAERTGGSVSTLTIQRTQQEDSAVYLCASSLRVGGSTDTQYFGPGTRLTVL.

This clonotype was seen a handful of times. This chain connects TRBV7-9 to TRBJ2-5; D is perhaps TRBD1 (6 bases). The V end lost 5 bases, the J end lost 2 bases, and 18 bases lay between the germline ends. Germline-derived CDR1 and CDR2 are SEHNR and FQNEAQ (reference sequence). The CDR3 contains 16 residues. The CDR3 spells CASSRTRTDPQETQYF. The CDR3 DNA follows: TGTGCCAGCAGCCGCACCCGGACAGACCCTCAAGAGACCCAGTACTTC.

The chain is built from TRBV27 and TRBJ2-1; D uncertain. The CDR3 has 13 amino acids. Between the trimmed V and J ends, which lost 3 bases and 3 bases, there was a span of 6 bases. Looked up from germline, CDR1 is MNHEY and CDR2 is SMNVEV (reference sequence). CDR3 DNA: TGTGCCAGCAGTTTTTCAATCTACAATGAGCAGTTCTTC. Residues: CASSFSIYNEQFF.

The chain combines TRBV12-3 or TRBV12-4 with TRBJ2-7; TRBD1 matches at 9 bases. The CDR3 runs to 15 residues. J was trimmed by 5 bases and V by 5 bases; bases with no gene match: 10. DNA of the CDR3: TGTGCCAGCAGTCAAGGACAGGGGAGGGTGGACGAGCAGTACTTC. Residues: CASSQGQGRVDEQYF.

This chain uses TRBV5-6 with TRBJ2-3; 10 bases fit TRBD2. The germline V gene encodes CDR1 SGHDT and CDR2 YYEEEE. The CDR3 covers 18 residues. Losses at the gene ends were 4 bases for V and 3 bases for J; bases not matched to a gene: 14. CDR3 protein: CASSLLAGALGGTDTQYF. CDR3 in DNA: TGTGCCAGCAGCCTTCTAGCGGGGGCTCTTGGAGGTACAGATACGCAGTATTTT.

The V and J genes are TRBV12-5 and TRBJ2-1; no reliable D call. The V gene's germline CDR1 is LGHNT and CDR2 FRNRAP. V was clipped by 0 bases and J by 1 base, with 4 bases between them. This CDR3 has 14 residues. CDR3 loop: CASGLVQSYNEQFF. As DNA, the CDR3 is TGTGCTAGTGGTTTGGTACAGTCCTACAATGAGCAGTTCTTC.

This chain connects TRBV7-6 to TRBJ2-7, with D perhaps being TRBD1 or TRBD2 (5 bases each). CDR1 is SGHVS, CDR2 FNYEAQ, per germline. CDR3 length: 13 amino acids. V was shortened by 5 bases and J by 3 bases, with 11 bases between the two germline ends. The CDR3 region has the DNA TGTGCCAGCAGCGCCGGGACGGGCTACGAGCAGTACTTC. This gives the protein CASSAGTGYEQYF.

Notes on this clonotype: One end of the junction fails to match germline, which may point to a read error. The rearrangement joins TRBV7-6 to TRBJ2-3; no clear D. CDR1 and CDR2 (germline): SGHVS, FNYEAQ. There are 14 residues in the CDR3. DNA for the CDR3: TGTGCCAGCAGCCCTTGGACCCGTATGGGTACGCAGTACTTT. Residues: CASSPWTRMGTQYF.

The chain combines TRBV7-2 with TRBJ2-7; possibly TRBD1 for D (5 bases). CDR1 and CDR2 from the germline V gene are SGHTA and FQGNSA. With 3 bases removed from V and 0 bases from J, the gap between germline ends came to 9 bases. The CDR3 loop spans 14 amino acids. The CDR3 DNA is TGTGCCAGCAGCTTCGACAGCAGCTCCTACGAGCAGTACTTC. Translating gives CASSFDSSSYEQYF.

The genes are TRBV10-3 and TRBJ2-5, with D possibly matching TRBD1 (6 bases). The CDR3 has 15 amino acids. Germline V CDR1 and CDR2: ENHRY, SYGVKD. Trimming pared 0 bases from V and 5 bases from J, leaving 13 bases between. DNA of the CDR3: TGTGCCATCAGTGAGTCCGGACAGTACGATGAGACCCAGTACTTC. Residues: CAISESGQYDETQYF.

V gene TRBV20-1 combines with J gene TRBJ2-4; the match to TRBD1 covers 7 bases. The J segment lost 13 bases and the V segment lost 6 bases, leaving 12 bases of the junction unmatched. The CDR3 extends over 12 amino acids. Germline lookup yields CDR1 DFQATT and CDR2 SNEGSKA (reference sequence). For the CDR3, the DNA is TGCAGTGCGCGCCTCGGGACAGTGGACCAGTACTTC. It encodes CSARLGTVDQYF.

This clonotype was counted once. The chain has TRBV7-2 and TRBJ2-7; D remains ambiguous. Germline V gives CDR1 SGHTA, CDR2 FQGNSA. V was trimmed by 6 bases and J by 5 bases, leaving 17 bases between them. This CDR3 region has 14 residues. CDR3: CASSLSSGKDEQYF. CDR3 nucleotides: TGTGCCAGCAGTCTGAGTTCGGGCAAGGACGAGCAGTACTTC. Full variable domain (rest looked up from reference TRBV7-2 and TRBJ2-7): GAGVSQSPSNKVTEKGKDVELRCDPISGHTALYWYRQSLGQGLEFLIYFQGNSAPDKSGLPSDRFSAERTGGSVSTLTIQRTQQEDSAVYLCASSLSSGKDEQYFGPGTRLTVT.

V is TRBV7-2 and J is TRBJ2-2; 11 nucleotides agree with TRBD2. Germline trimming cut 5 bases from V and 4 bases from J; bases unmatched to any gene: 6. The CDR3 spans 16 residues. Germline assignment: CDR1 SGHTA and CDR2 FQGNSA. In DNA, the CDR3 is TGTGCCAGCAGCCAGAGACTAGCGGGACTCACCGGGGAGCTGTTTTTT. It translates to CASSQRLAGLTGELFF.

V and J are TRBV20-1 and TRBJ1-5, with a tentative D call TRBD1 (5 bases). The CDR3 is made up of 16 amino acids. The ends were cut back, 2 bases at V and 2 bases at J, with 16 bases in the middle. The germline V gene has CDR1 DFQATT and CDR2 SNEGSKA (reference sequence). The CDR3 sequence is CSARRGGDVGNQPQHF. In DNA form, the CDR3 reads TGCAGTGCTAGAAGGGGAGGGGACGTTGGCAATCAGCCCCAGCATTTT.

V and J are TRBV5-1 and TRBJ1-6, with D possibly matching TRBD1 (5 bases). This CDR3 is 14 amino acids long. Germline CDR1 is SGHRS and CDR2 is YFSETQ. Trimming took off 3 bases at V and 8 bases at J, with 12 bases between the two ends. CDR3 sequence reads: CASSWGSEDSPLHF. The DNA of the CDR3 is TGCGCCAGCAGCTGGGGGAGCGAGGATTCACCCCTCCACTTT.

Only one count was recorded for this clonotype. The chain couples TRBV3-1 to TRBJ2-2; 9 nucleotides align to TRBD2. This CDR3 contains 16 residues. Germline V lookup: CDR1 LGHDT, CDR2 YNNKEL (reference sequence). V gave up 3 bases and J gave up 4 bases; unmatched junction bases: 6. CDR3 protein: CASSQQRGAPTGELFF. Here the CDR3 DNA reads TGTGCCAGCAGCCAGCAGCGGGGGGCCCCCACCGGGGAGCTGTTTTTT.

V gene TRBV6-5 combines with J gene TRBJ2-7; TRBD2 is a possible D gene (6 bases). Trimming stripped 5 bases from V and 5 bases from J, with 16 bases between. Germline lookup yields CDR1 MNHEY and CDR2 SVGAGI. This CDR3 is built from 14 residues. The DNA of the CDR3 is TGTGCCAGCAGTCCGCAACCGGGGGTCCACGAGCAGTACTTC. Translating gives CASSPQPGVHEQYF.

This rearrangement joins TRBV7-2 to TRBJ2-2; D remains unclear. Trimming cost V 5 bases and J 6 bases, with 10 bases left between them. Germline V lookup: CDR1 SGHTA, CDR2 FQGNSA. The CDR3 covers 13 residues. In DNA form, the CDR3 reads TGTGCCAGCAGCCCAAGTATGCCCGGGGAGCTGTTTTTT. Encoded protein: CASSPSMPGELFF. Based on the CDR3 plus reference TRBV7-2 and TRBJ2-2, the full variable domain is GAGVSQSPSNKVTEKGKDVELRCDPISGHTALYWYRQSLGQGLEFLIYFQGNSAPDKSGLPSDRFSAERTGGSVSTLTIQRTQQEDSAVYLCASSPSMPGELFFGEGSRLTVL.

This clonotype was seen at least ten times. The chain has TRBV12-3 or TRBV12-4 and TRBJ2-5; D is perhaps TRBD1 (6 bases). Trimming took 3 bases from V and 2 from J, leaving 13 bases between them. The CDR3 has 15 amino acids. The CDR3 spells CASSFGDRRQETQYF. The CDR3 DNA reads TGTGCCAGCAGTTTCGGCGACAGGAGGCAAGAGACCCAGTACTTC.

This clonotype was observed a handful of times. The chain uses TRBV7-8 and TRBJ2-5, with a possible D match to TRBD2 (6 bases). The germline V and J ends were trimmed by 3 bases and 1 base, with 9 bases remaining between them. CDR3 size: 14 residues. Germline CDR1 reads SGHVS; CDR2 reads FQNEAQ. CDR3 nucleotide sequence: TGTGCCAGCAGCTTCGGGACTTCCCAAGAGACCCAGTACTTC. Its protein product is CASSFGTSQETQYF. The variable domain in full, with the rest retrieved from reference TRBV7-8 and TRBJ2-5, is GAGVSQSPRYKVAKRGQDVALRCDPISGHVSLFWYQQALGQGPEFLTYFQNEAQLDKSGLPSDRFFAERPEGSVSTLKIQRTQQEDSAVYLCASSFGTSQETQYFGPGTRLLVL.